This T cell receptor beta chain came from a study of response to subunit inactivated influenza vaccine. Using its own MiXCR run on the RT-PCR reads, TCRdb lists one record per CDR3 protein. The sample contains about 170,000 distinct CDR3 sequences, approximately 12% of which appear only once. V lost 0 bases, J lost 6 bases, and 3 bases lay in between. The germline V gene encodes CDR1 DFQATT and CDR2 SNEGSKA (reference sequence). The CDR3 runs 12 residues. This clonotype has a handful of counts. This sample also belongs to another study, concerning T cells expressing NK-cell markers. That paper notes: Scientists made TCR beta cDNA using 5'RACE template switching with UMIs. The TCR beta repertoires were obtained from sorted CD3+CD56+NKG2C+, CD3+CD56+NKG2C- and CD3+CD56-NKG2C+ T cells. Among eight sequenced donors, seven carried HCMV seropositivity while one was seronegative.

The sequence came from a man in his forties or fifties who received an inactivated influenza vaccine. The sequences come from CD8+ T cells sorted from PBMCs, collected about 11 days after vaccination. The V gene is TRBV20-1, the J gene TRBJ1-6; D not certain. CDR3 coding DNA: TGCAGTGCTAGAGAAGCTAATTCACCCCTCCACTTT. As protein: CSAREANSPLHF.